This T cell receptor (beta chain) derives from a study of T cells in Graves' hyperthyroidism and ophthalmopathy. Amplification of TCR beta CDR3 regions used RNA as the template. TCR CDR3 underwent first-round RT-PCR with the HTBI primer set. TCRdb fed the multiplex PCR reads into MiXCR, producing one record per CDR3 protein. The data show fewer than 850,000 distinct CDR3 sequences, around a sixth seen once. V lost 0 bases and J 8 bases, leaving 13 bases between the germline ends. The CDR3 is made up of 15 amino acids. Germline assignment: CDR1 MNHEY and CDR2 SVGAGI. This clonotype has at least ten counts. About 10 ml fresh peripheral blood yielded the PBMCs.

The sequencing input was blood. The rearrangement links TRBV6-5 to TRBJ1-4; tentative D call: TRBD1 (6 bases). This clonotype was obtained from a man in his fifties with Graves' hyperthyroidism. The CDR3 bases are TGTGCCAGCAGTTACTCCGGGACAACTGGGGAAAAACTGTTTTTT. Its translation: CASSYSGTTGEKLFF.